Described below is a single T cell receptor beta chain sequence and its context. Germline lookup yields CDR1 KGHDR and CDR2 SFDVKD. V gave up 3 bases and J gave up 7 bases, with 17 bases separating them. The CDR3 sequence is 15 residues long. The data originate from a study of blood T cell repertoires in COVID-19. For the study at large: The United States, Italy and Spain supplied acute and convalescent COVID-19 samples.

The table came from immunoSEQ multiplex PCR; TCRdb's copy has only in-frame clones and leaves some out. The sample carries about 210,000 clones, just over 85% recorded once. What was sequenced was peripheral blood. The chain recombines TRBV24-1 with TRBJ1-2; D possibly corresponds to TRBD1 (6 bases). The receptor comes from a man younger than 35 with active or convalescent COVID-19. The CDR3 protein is CATSDHSTGRGGYTF. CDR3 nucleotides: TGTGCCACCAGTGATCACTCCACAGGGCGTGGTGGCTACACCTTC.